This TCR beta chain was observed in a study of blood T cell repertoires in COVID-19. About the study: Samples came from the United States, Italy and Spain, spanning acute and convalescent COVID-19. PBMCs, B-cell-depleted T cells, or T cells were the source of the cDNA or gDNA that made up the material.

CDR1 and CDR2 from the germline V gene are KGHDR and SFDVKD. This CDR3 has 16 residues. V dropped 3 bases and J dropped 6; count of bases not matched to a gene: 5. In the authors' workflow: Reference gene primer amplification gave nucleated cell count estimates. Some clones are missing from TCRdb's copy, which holds only in-frame ones; the method was immunoSEQ multiplex PCR. V and J calls and clone size are given by that table; D and trimming were obtained from the DNA. This sample yields thousands of clones, of which around 92% are seen a single time; approximately 4% belongs to the top ten. The sequence derives from a woman between 50 and 59 years old with active COVID-19. This chain connects TRBV24-1 to TRBJ2-5; 14 bases line up with TRBD2. The sample consisted of peripheral blood. The CDR3 loop reads CATSDPGTSGRKTQYF. The CDR3 DNA reads TGTGCCACCAGTGATCCCGGGACTAGCGGGAGAAAGACCCAGTACTTC.